This TCR beta chain was sequenced in a study of blood T cell repertoires in COVID-19. The repertoire was sequenced with immunoSEQ multiplex PCR; TCRdb's copy has only in-frame clones and lacks some. The top ten clones hold 0.94% of a sample with a few hundred thousand clones, roughly nine tenths of them seen once. Sequencing input: peripheral blood. The TCR was taken from a woman aged 40 to 55 who had recovered from COVID-19.

The CDR3 loop reads CASSESTGAQPQHF. The CDR3 bases are TGCGCCAGCAGTGAGTCTACAGGAGCCCAGCCCCAGCATTTT. V usage is TRBV10-2 and J usage is TRBJ1-5; TRBD1 is a possible D gene (5 bases). CDR1 WSHSY and CDR2 SAAADI come from the germline V gene. V lost 0 bases to trimming and J lost 7 bases, with 10 bases between them. This CDR3 is 14 amino acids long.